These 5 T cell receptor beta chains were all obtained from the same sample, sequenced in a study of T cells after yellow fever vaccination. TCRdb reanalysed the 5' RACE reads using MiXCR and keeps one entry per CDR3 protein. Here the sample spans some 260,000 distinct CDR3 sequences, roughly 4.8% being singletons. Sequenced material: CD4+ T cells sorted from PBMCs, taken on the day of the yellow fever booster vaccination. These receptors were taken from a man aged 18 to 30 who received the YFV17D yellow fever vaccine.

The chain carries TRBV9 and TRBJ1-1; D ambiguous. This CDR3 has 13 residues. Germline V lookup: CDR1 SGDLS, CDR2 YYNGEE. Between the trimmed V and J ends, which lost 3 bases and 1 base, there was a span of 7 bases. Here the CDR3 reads CASSGRPNTEAFF. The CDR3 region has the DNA TGTGCCAGCAGCGGACGGCCGAACACTGAAGCTTTCTTT. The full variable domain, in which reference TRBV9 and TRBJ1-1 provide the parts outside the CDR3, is DSGVTQTPKHLITATGQRVTLRCSPRSGDLSVYWYQQSLDQGLQFLIQYYNGEERAKGNILERFSAQQFPDLHSELNLSSLELGDSALYFCASSGRPNTEAFFGQGTRLTVV.

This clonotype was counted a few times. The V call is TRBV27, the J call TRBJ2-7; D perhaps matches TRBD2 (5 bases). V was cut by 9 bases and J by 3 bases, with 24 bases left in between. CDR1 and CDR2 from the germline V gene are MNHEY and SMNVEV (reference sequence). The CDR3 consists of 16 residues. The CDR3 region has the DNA TGTGCCAGGAAACTATTCTCGAGGCCCGAGGGCTACGAGCAGTACGTC. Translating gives CARKLFSRPEGYEQYV.

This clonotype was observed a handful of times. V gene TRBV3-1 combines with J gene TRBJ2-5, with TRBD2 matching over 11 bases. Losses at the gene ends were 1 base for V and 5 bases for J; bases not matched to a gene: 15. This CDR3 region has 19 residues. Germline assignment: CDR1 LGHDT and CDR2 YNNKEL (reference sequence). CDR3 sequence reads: CASSQGPSVSGGVRETQYF. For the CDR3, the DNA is TGTGCCAGCAGCCAAGGGCCCTCTGTTAGCGGGGGGGTCAGGGAGACCCAGTACTTC.

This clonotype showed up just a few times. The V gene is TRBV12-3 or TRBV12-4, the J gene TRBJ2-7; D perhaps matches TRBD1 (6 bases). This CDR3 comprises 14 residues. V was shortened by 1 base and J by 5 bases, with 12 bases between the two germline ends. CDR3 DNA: TGTGCCAGCAGTTTAGGGACAGAAATTAACGAGCAGTACTTC. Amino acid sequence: CASSLGTEINEQYF.

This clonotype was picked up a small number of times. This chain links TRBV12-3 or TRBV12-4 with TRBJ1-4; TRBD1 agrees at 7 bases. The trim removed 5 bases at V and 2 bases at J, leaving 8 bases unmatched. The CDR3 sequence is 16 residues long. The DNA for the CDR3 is TGTGCCAGCAGTAAACAACAGGGGCCGACTAATGAAAAACTGTTTTTT. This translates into CASSKQQGPTNEKLFF.